This T cell receptor (beta chain) is from a study of T cell changes during pregnancy in multiple sclerosis. Trimming shortened V by 5 bases and J by 4 bases, and 17 bases separated the two germline ends. Germline V CDR1 and CDR2: MNHNS, SASEGT. The CDR3 has 15 residues. Assay: immunoSEQ multiplex PCR; the TCRdb copy retains only in-frame clones and omits some. Of under 80,000 clones detected, about nine tenths appear once; the ten largest clones hold 3.7%. The TCR comes from a female donor in good health, enrolled as a control in a pregnancy study. The sample in question was peripheral blood, obtained after pregnancy. J is TRBJ1-1 and V is TRBV6-1; D unclear. The CDR3 spells CASSTLLLAGTEAFF. CDR3 sequence (DNA): TGTGCCAGCAGTACCCTGCTTCTGGCGGGCACTGAAGCTTTCTTT.